These 28 T cell receptor beta chains originate from one sample sequenced in a study of post-analysis software for immune sequencing data. No antigen has been identified for these receptors. Unique molecular identifiers had been added to the TCR beta cDNA libraries. TCRdb redid the calling of the PCR reads with MiXCR, one entry per CDR3 protein. Among hundreds of thousands of distinct CDR3 sequences, roughly 30% were seen once, and the ten largest hold around 0.55%. Study findings and constraints: Elevated frequency relative to controls characterized four or five TRBV segments in patients, TRBV5-6, TRBV5-1 and TRBV20-1 among them.

Sequenced: blood. These receptor sequences come from a girl aged 5-17 years with multiple sclerosis.

This clonotype was recorded a few times. The rearrangement links TRBV5-1 to TRBJ1-5, with no clear D. Trimming left V 0 bases short and J 5 bases short, with 6 bases between. Germline V gives CDR1 SGHRS, CDR2 YFSETQ. This CDR3 is 13 amino acids long. CDR3 sequence reads: CASSLDDDQPQHF. CDR3 nucleotides: TGCGCCAGCAGCTTGGACGACGATCAGCCCCAGCATTTT.

V and J are TRBV28 and TRBJ1-2; weak D call: TRBD1 (6 bases). Trimming stripped 5 bases from V and 4 bases from J, with 14 bases between. CDR1 MDHEN and CDR2 SYDVKM come from the germline V gene. This CDR3 is 14 amino acids long. CDR3 protein: CASSIEGGRYGYTF. The CDR3 DNA reads TGTGCCAGCAGTATCGAAGGGGGTCGCTATGGCTACACCTTC.

This clonotype has a single count. This sequence joins TRBV12-3 or TRBV12-4 and TRBJ1-5; TRBD1 matches at 7 bases. Trimming removed 9 bases from V and 9 bases from J; junction bases left unmatched: 20. The CDR3 loop spans 16 amino acids. CDR3 region: CASQHDRASRVGPQHF. The DNA of the CDR3 is TGTGCCAGTCAACACGACAGGGCAAGTCGGGTAGGGCCCCAGCATTTT.

The chain recombines TRBV20-1 with TRBJ2-1; 13 nucleotides line up with TRBD2. Germline trimming cut 6 bases from V and 6 bases from J; bases unmatched to any gene: 5. The CDR3 sequence is 14 residues long. CDR1 is DFQATT, CDR2 SNEGSKA, per germline (reference sequence). CDR3 DNA sequence: TGCAGTGCCACGACTAGCGGGAGGTCCAATGAGCAGTTCTTC. Its translation is CSATTSGRSNEQFF.

V is TRBV12-3 or TRBV12-4 and J is TRBJ1-2; 9 bases match TRBD1. The CDR3 loop spans 14 amino acids. V was pared by 3 bases and J by 8 bases, with 7 bases of the junction left unmatched. CDR3 bases: TGTGCCAGCAGTTTTTACCCCGGGACAGGGGGCTACACCTTC. Translation gives CASSFYPGTGGYTF.

V gene TRBV3-1 combines with J gene TRBJ1-5, with 7 bases fitting TRBD1. The CDR3 length is 14 residues. The trim removed 3 bases at V and 7 bases at J, leaving 6 bases unmatched. The germline V gene encodes CDR1 LGHDT and CDR2 YNNKEL (reference sequence). The CDR3 DNA sequence: TGTGCCAGCAGCCACGACAGGGCGGACCAGCCCCAGCATTTT. As protein: CASSHDRADQPQHF.

The chain has TRBV2 and TRBJ2-7; the D call may be TRBD1 or TRBD2 (5 bases each). With 2 bases removed from V and 4 bases from J, the gap between germline ends came to 12 bases. CDR1 is SNHLY, CDR2 FYNNEI, per germline. This CDR3 region has 14 residues. The CDR3 region is CASSETGREYEQYF. CDR3 DNA: TGTGCCAGCAGTGAAACCGGCAGGGAGTACGAGCAGTACTTC.

The chain employs TRBV5-1 and TRBJ2-3, with 8 bases that match TRBD2. This CDR3 contains 16 residues. Germline V gene sequence: CDR1 SGHRS, CDR2 YFSETQ. Trimming took 2 bases from V and 2 from J; bases not matched to a gene: 7. The CDR3, as DNA: TGCGCCAGCAGCTTTCCCCCGGGGGGGCACACAGATACGCAGTATTTT. It codes for CASSFPPGGHTDTQYF.

This rearrangement joins TRBV4-1 to TRBJ2-1, with 8 bases that match TRBD2. CDR1 MGHRA and CDR2 YSYEKL come from the germline V gene. The V and J ends lost 3 bases and 3 bases, in that order; junction bases with no gene match: 10. The CDR3 is made up of 17 amino acids. The CDR3, as DNA: TGCGCCAGCAGCCAGATCCTGAGGACTAGCTACTACAATGAGCAGTTCTTC. Protein sequence: CASSQILRTSYYNEQFF.

This clonotype was recorded a few times. The rearrangement uses TRBV6-5 and TRBJ2-1, with 7 bases that match TRBD1. Germline assignment: CDR1 MNHEY and CDR2 SVGAGI. The CDR3 covers 18 residues. V lost 2 bases and J lost 9; bases outside the gene matches: 19. The CDR3 here is CASSYTHRGPVARGEQFF. CDR3 DNA sequence: TGTGCCAGCAGTTACACCCACAGGGGCCCAGTAGCCCGTGGTGAGCAGTTCTTC.

The CDR3 protein is CASVRDRGVDGYTF. As DNA, the CDR3 is TGCGCCAGCGTTAGGGACAGGGGAGTCGATGGCTACACCTTC. The chain is built from TRBV5-1 and TRBJ1-2, with 10 bases identical to TRBD1. V trimming: 7 bases; J trimming: 6 bases; junction bases outside the gene matches: 9. The CDR3 runs 14 residues. Germline-derived CDR1 and CDR2 are SGHRS and YFSETQ.

The chain has TRBV12-3 or TRBV12-4 and TRBJ1-1; D remains ambiguous. The V end lost 5 bases, the J end lost 0 bases, and 25 bases lay between the germline ends. CDR3 length equals 19 residues. DNA of the CDR3: TGTGCCAGCAGTCGACGGACTCGCGGGTTGCTTTACATGAACACTGAAGCTTTCTTT. This translates into CASSRRTRGLLYMNTEAFF.

The sample holds a few counts of this clonotype. The chain uses TRBV5-1 and TRBJ2-7; D call uncertain. The CDR3 is 15 amino acids. Germline V gene lookup returns CDR1 SGHRS and CDR2 YFSETQ. Trimming shortened V by 0 bases and J by 0 bases, and 10 bases separated the two germline ends. CDR3 sequence reads: CASSLGIVGSYEQYF. The CDR3, as DNA: TGCGCCAGCAGCTTGGGGATAGTAGGCTCCTACGAGCAGTACTTC.

The chain combines TRBV20-1 with TRBJ1-5; a weak D match, TRBD1 (5 bases). V gave up 5 bases and J gave up 2 bases, with 19 bases separating them. In germline, CDR1 is DFQATT, CDR2 SNEGSKA (reference sequence). This CDR3 contains 16 residues. CDR3 nucleotide sequence: TGCAGTGCTTATGCGGAGGGGATGTATGGCAATCAGCCCCAGCATTTT. Translation gives CSAYAEGMYGNQPQHF.

This clonotype was observed many times. The rearrangement links TRBV20-1 to TRBJ2-1; 14 bases are shared with TRBD2. The CDR3 consists of 16 residues. With 0 bases clipped from V and 7 bases from J, the junction kept 5 bases outside the gene matches. Looked up from germline, CDR1 is DFQATT and CDR2 is SNEGSKA (reference sequence). The DNA of the CDR3 is TGCAGTGCTAGAGACCCTGGGACTAGCGGGAGAAATGAGCAGTTCTTC. Translating it yields CSARDPGTSGRNEQFF.

The chain uses TRBV5-5 and TRBJ1-2; D is uncertain. There are 14 residues in the CDR3. The germline gives CDR1 SGHKS, CDR2 YYEKEE (reference sequence). V gave up 4 bases and J gave up 4 bases, with 14 bases separating them. CDR3 nucleotide sequence: TGTGCCAGCAGCCCCACGGCAGAAACCTATGGCTACACCTTC. Amino acid sequence: CASSPTAETYGYTF.

This sequence joins TRBV2 and TRBJ1-6; 7 positions agree with TRBD1. V dropped 3 bases and J dropped 10; count of bases not matched to a gene: 12. The germline V gene has CDR1 SNHLY and CDR2 FYNNEI. CDR3 length: 16 residues. DNA for the CDR3: TGTGCCAGCAGTGATGGGAGGGGACAGTCCAGGTCACCCCTCCACTTT. Translation gives CASSDGRGQSRSPLHF. Variable domain in full (rest from reference TRBV2 and TRBJ1-6): EPEVTQTPSHQVTQMGQEVILRCVPISNHLYFYWYRQILGQKVEFLVSFYNNEISEKSEIFDDQFSVERPDGSNFTLKIRSTKLEDSAMYFCASSDGRGQSRSPLHFGNGTRLTVT.

This chain uses TRBV12-5 with TRBJ2-5; D gene ambiguous. Germline loops: CDR1 LGHNT, CDR2 FRNRAP. The CDR3 is made up of 13 amino acids. The V gene lost 9 bases and the J gene lost 0 bases, with 11 bases spanning the gap. CDR3 nucleotides: TGTGCTAGGGCCGGCCCGTACCAAGAGACCCAGTACTTC. Residues: CARAGPYQETQYF. Filled out from reference TRBV12-5 and TRBJ2-5, the complete variable domain reads DARVTQTPRHKVTEMGQEVTMRCQPILGHNTVFWYRQTMMQGLELLAYFRNRAPLDDSGMPKDRFSAEMPDATLATLKIQPSEPRDSAVYFCARAGPYQETQYFGPGTRLLVL.

This clonotype has only a few counts. The chain couples TRBV24-1 to TRBJ2-1, with 8 bases lining up with TRBD2. Germline trimming cut 4 bases from V and 7 bases from J; bases unmatched to any gene: 8. The CDR3 spans 15 residues. CDR1 and CDR2 (germline): KGHDR, SFDVKD. CDR3 in DNA: TGTGCCACCAGTGACCAGGACGCGGGGGGTAATGAGCAGTTCTTC. Its protein is CATSDQDAGGNEQFF.

This clonotype has ten or more counts. The chain carries TRBV7-2 and TRBJ2-7; perhaps TRBD1 as D (6 bases). From germline, CDR1 is SGHTA and CDR2 FQGNSA. The CDR3 contains 15 residues. V was clipped by 0 bases and J by 0 bases, with 9 bases between them. Written as DNA, the CDR3 is TGTGCCAGCAGCTTAGCAGGGACAAGCTCCTACGAGCAGTACTTC. Protein: CASSLAGTSSYEQYF.

The rearrangement joins TRBV3-1 to TRBJ1-5; D is ambiguous. The CDR3 is 14 amino acids. Germline V CDR1 and CDR2: LGHDT, YNNKEL (reference sequence). V lost 1 base and J lost 6, with 10 bases in between. CDR3 region: CASSQAGVGQPQHF. The CDR3 DNA follows: TGTGCCAGCAGCCAAGCTGGGGTGGGTCAGCCCCAGCATTTT.

The sample holds a few counts of this clonotype. The chain uses TRBV20-1 and TRBJ1-3; the D is unclear. CDR3 length: 13 amino acids. The germline CDR1 and CDR2 sequences are DFQATT and SNEGSKA (reference sequence). Trimming pared 3 bases from V and 0 bases from J, leaving 6 bases between. In DNA, the CDR3 is TGCAGTGCTAGGATTATCTCTGGAAACACCATATATTTT. The encoded protein is CSARIISGNTIYF.

V and J are TRBV7-8 and TRBJ2-6; D might be TRBD1 or TRBD2, each matching 6 bases. V shed 1 base and J shed 2 bases, with 9 bases lying between them. The CDR3 runs 16 residues. Germline V CDR1 and CDR2: SGHVS, FQNEAQ. Here the CDR3 reads CASSLGGAPGANVLTF. The CDR3 DNA reads as TGTGCCAGCAGCTTAGGGGGGGCGCCTGGGGCCAACGTCCTGACTTTC.

The chain joins TRBV25-1 to TRBJ1-2; a weak D match, TRBD1 (5 bases). V was pared by 6 bases and J by 4 bases, with 15 bases between. Germline V lookup: CDR1 MGHDK, CDR2 SYGVNS. The CDR3 spans 14 residues. CDR3 protein: CASSTSGTSYGYTF. CDR3 bases: TGTGCCAGCAGCACATCCGGGACTTCCTATGGCTACACCTTC.

The chain carries TRBV20-1 and TRBJ2-3, with 10 bases identical to TRBD2. Per germline, CDR1 DFQATT and CDR2 SNEGSKA (reference sequence). With V trimmed by 3 bases and J by 2 bases, 2 bases remained unmatched. This CDR3 comprises 14 residues. CDR3 nucleotide sequence: TGCAGTGCTAGCCTAGCGGGAGTCACAGATACGCAGTATTTT. Translation: CSASLAGVTDTQYF.

The chain combines TRBV27 with TRBJ1-2; TRBD1 matches at 9 bases. Germline V gene data show CDR1 as MNHEY and CDR2 as SMNVEV (reference sequence). The J segment lost 5 bases and the V segment lost 5 bases, leaving 12 bases of the junction unmatched. This CDR3 has 16 residues. The CDR3 sequence: CASSPWTGAFSYGYTF. DNA of the CDR3: TGTGCCAGCAGTCCCTGGACAGGGGCCTTCTCTTATGGCTACACCTTC.

This chain connects TRBV10-3 to TRBJ2-6; either TRBD1 or TRBD2 may fit D (7 bases each). The CDR3 covers 16 residues. Trimming removed 6 bases from V and 0 bases from J, with 12 bases in between. Germline V gives CDR1 ENHRY, CDR2 SYGVKD. CDR3 nucleotides: TGTGCCATCAGGGGAGGGACAGCCTCTGGGGCCAACGTCCTGACTTTC. Translation: CAIRGGTASGANVLTF.

This chain connects TRBV20-1 to TRBJ1-5; D ambiguous. This CDR3 contains 15 residues. Trimming stripped 1 base from V and 4 bases from J, with 14 bases between. Germline values: CDR1 DFQATT, CDR2 SNEGSKA (reference sequence). CDR3 region: CSARVPGVGNQPQHF. CDR3 coding DNA: TGCAGTGCTAGAGTGCCCGGGGTAGGTAATCAGCCCCAGCATTTT.